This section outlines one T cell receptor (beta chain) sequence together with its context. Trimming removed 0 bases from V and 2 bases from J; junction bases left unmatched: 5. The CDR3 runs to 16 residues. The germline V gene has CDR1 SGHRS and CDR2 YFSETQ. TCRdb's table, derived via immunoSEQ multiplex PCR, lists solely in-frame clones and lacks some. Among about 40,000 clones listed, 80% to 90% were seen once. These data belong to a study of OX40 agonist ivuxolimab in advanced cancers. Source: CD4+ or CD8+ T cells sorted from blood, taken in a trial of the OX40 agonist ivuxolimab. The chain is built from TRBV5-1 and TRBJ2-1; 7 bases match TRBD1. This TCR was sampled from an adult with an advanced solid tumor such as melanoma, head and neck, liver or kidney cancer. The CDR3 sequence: CASSLAPGTAYNEQFF. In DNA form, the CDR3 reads TGCGCCAGCAGCTTGGCCCCCGGGACAGCCTACAATGAGCAGTTCTTC. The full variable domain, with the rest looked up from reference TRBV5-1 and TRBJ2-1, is KAGVTQTPRYLIKTRGQQVTLSCSPISGHRSVSWYQQTPGQGLQFLFEYFSETQRNKGNFPGRFSGRQFSNSRSEMNVSTLELGDSALYLCASSLAPGTAYNEQFFGPGTRLTVL.